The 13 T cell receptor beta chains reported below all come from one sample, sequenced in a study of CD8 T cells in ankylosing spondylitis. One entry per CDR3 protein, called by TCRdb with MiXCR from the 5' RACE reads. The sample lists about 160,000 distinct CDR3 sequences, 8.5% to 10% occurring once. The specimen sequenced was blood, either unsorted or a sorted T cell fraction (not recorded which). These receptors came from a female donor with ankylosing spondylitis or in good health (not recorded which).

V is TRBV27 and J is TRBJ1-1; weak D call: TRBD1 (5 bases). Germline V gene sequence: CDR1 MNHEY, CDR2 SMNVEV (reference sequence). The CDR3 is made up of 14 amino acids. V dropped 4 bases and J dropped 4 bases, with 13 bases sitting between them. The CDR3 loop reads CASSSGGGTTEAFF. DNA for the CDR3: TGTGCCAGCAGTTCGGGCGGGGGGACCACTGAAGCTTTCTTT.

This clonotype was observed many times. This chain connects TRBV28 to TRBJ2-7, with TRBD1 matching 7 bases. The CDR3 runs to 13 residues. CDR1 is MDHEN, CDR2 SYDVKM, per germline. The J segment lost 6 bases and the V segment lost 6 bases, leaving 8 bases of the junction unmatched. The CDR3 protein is CASRTGANPEQYF. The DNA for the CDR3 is TGTGCCAGCAGAACAGGGGCGAATCCCGAGCAGTACTTC. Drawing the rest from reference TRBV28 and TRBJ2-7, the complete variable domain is DVKVTQSSRYLVKRTGEKVFLECVQDMDHENMFWYRQDPGLGLRLIYFSYDVKMKEKGDIPEGYSVSREKKERFSLILESASTNQTSMYLCASRTGANPEQYFGPGTRLTVT.

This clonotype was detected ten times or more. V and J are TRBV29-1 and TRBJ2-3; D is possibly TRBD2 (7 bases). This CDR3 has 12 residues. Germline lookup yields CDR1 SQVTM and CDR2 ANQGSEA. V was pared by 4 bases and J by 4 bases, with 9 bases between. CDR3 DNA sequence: TGCAGCGTTGGGGGGGGCGCAGATACGCAGTATTTT. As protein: CSVGGGADTQYF.

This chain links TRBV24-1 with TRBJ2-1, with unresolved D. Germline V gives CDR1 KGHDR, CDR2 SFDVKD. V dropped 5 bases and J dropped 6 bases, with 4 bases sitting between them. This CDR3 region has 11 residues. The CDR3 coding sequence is TGTGCCACCAGTGGGAGCAATGAGCAGTTCTTC. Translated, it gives CATSGSNEQFF.

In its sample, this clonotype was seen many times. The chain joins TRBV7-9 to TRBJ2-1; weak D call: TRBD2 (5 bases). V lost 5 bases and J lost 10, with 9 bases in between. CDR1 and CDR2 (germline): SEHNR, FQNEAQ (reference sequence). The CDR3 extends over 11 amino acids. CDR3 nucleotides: TGTGCCAGCAGCCTTCAGCGGGAGCAGTTCTTC. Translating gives CASSLQREQFF.

The CDR3 is CATYPGKTYEQYF. In DNA, the CDR3 is TGTGCCACTTACCCCGGGAAAACCTACGAGCAGTACTTC. The chain couples TRBV6-2 or TRBV6-3 to TRBJ2-7; TRBD2 might be the D (5 bases). Germline V CDR1 and CDR2: MNHEY, SVGEGT. The CDR3 contains 13 residues. Deletions cut 10 bases from V and 2 bases from J, with 15 bases between.

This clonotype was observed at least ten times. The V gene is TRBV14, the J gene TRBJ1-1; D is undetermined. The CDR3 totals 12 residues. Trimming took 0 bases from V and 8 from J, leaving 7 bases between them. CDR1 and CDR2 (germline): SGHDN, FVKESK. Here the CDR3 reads CASSQDLGEAFF. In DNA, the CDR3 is TGTGCCAGCAGCCAAGATTTAGGAGAAGCTTTCTTT.

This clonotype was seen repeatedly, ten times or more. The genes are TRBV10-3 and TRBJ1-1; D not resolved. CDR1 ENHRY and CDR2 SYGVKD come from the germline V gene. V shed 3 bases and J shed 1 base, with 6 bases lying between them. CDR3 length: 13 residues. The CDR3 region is CAISEIGNTEAFF. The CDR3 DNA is TGTGCCATCAGTGAAATCGGGAACACTGAAGCTTTCTTT.

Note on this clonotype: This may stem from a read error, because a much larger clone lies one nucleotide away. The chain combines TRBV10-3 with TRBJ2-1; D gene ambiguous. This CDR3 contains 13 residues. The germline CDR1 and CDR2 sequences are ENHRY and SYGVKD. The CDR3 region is CSISAGPYNEQFF. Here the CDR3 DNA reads TGTTCCATCAGTGCCGGGCCCTACAATGAGCAGTTCTTC.

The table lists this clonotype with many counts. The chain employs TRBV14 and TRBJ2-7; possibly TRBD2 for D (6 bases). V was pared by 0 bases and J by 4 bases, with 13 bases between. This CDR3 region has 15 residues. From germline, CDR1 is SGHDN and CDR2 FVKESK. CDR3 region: CASSQEGTEYYEQYF. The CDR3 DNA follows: TGTGCCAGCAGCCAAGAAGGGACTGAGTATTACGAGCAGTACTTC.

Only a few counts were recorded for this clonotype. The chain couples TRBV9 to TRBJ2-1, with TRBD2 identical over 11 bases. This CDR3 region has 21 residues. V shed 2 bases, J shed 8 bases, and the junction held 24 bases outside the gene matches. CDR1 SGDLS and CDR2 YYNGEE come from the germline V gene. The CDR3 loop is CASSVSQPRAGSGRGIHEQFF. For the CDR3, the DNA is TGTGCCAGCAGCGTGTCCCAGCCCAGGGCCGGTAGCGGGAGGGGTATCCATGAGCAGTTCTTC. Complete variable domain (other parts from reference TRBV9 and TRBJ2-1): DSGVTQTPKHLITATGQRVTLRCSPRSGDLSVYWYQQSLDQGLQFLIQYYNGEERAKGNILERFSAQQFPDLHSELNLSSLELGDSALYFCASSVSQPRAGSGRGIHEQFFGPGTRLTVL.

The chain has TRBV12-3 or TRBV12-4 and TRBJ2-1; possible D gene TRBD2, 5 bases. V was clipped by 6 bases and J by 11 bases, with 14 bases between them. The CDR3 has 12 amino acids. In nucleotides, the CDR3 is TGTGCCAGCAGCACCCACGGGGAAAAGCAGTTCTTC. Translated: CASSTHGEKQFF.

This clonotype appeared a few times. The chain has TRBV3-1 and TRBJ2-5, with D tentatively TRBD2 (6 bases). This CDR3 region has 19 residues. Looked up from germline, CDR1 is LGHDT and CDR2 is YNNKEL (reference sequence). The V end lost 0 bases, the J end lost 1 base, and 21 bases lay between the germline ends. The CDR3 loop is CASSQEEFFREIVQETQYF. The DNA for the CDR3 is TGTGCCAGCAGCCAAGAGGAATTCTTTCGGGAGATCGTCCAAGAGACCCAGTACTTC.